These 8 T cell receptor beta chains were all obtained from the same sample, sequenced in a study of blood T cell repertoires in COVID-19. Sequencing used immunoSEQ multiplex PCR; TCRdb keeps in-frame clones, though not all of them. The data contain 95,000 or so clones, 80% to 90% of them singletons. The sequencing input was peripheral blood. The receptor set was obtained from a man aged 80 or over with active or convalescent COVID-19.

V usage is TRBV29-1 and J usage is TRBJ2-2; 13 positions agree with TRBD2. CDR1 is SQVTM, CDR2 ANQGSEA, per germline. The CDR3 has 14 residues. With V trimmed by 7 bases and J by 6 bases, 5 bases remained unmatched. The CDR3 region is CSAGLAGNAGELFF. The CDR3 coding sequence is TGCAGCGCGGGACTAGCGGGAAATGCCGGGGAGCTGTTTTTT.

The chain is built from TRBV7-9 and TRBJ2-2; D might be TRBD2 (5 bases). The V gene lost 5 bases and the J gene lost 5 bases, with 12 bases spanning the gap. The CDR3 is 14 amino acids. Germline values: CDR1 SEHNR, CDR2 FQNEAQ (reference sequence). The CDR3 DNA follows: TGTGCCAGCAGCGCTACCGCGGGTACCGGGGAGCTGTTTTTT. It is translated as CASSATAGTGELFF.

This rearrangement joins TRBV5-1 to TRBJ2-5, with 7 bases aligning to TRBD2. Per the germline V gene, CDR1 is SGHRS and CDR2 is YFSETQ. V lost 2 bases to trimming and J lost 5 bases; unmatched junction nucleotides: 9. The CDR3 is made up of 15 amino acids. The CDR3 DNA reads TGCGCCAGCAGCTTACCCCGGGGGGTTGTGGAGACCCAGTACTTC. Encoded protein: CASSLPRGVVETQYF.

CDR3: CAWTMTSVKETQYF. CDR3 in DNA: TGTGCCTGGACGATGACTAGCGTTAAAGAGACCCAGTACTTC. This rearrangement joins TRBV30 to TRBJ2-5; 8 nucleotides match TRBD2. Germline CDR1 is GTSNPN and CDR2 is SVGIG (reference sequence). This CDR3 region has 14 residues. V gave up 4 bases and J gave up 3 bases; unmatched junction bases: 7.

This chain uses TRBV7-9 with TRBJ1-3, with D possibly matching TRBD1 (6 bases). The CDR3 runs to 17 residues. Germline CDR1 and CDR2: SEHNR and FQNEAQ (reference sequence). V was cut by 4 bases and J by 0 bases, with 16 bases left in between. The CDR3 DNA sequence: TGTGCCAGCAGCTCACAGACAGGACCGAGCTCTGGAAACACCATATATTTT. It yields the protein CASSSQTGPSSGNTIYF. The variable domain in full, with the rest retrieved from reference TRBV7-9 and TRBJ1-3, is DTGVSQNPRHKITKRGQNVTFRCDPISEHNRLYWYRQTLGQGPEFLTYFQNEAQLEKSRLLSDRFSAERPKGSFSTLEIQRTEQGDSAMYLCASSSQTGPSSGNTIYFGEGSWLTVV.

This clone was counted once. This chain's CDR3 is CASSYSGYNEQFF. The CDR3 DNA reads TGTGCCAGCAGTTACTCCGGCTACAATGAGCAGTTCTTC. The V and J genes are TRBV6-5 and TRBJ2-1; D is unresolved. V lost 0 bases to trimming and J lost 3 bases, with 3 bases between them. CDR1 is MNHEY, CDR2 SVGAGI, per germline. CDR3 length equals 13 residues.

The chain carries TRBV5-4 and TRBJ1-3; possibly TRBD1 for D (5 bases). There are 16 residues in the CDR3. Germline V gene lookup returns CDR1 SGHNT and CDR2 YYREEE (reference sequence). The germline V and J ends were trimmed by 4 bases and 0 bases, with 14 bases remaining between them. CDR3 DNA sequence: TGTGCCAGCAGCCCCGGGGGGGTGACCTCTGGAAACACCATATATTTT. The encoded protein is CASSPGGVTSGNTIYF.

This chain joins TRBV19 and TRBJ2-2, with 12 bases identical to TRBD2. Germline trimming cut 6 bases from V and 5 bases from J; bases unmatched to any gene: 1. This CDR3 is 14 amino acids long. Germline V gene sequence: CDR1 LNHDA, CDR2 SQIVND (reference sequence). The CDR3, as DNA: TGTGCCAGTAGCGGGACTAGCGGGACCGGGGAGCTGTTTTTT. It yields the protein CASSGTSGTGELFF.